A selection of T cell receptor beta chains follows, all from one sample in a study of blood T cells in healthy people across ages. One entry per CDR3 protein, called by TCRdb with MiXCR from the 5' RACE reads. The sample has a few hundred thousand distinct CDR3 sequences, about half seen once. The sample taken for sequencing was blood. The receptors were sampled from a man aged 60-69 years in good health. CDR3s leave out the opening cysteine and the closing phenylalanine or tryptophan. The order of the fields is J gene, V gene, CDR3 protein.

J gene: TRBJ1-1
V gene: TRBV28
CDR3 protein: ASSPFTGTGAGAF

J gene: TRBJ2-2
V gene: TRBV12-3/TRBV12-4
CDR3 protein: ASSLGPQWELF

J gene: .
V gene: TRBV27
CDR3 protein: ASSPGQGWETQY

J gene: TRBJ2-5
V gene: TRBV14
CDR3 protein: ASSLWDFQETQY

J gene: TRBJ1-1
V gene: TRBV29-1
CDR3 protein: SVALMGATEAF

J gene: TRBJ2-5
V gene: TRBV28
CDR3 protein: ASRMGQGQETQY

J gene: TRBJ2-5
V gene: TRBV2
CDR3 protein: ASASSRQETQY

J gene: TRBJ2-7
V gene: TRBV10-3
CDR3 protein: AISDQGLGYEQY

J gene: TRBJ2-1
V gene: TRBV20-1
CDR3 protein: SASENTDEQF

J gene: TRBJ2-5
V gene: TRBV12-3/TRBV12-4
CDR3 protein: ASRLRTGGLETQY

J gene: TRBJ2-3
V gene: TRBV12-5
CDR3 protein: ASGTQSIPRTDTQY

J gene: .
V gene: TRBV7-2
CDR3 protein: ASRRDRGPDEQY

J gene: TRBJ2-4
V gene: TRBV24-1
CDR3 protein: ATSEGNIQY

J gene: TRBJ1-1
V gene: TRBV28
CDR3 protein: ASSLMKTEAF

J gene: TRBJ2-3
V gene: TRBV20-1
CDR3 protein: SAPGTSGGTGGTQY

J gene: TRBJ1-2
V gene: TRBV9
CDR3 protein: ASSVASSNYGYT

J gene: TRBJ1-2
V gene: TRBV28
CDR3 protein: ASSAGGNYGYT

J gene: TRBJ1-6
V gene: TRBV4-3
CDR3 protein: ANSQDPGQGGSPLH

J gene: TRBJ2-7
V gene: TRBV5-1
CDR3 protein: ASSLAGLNSYEQY

J gene: TRBJ2-3
V gene: TRBV5-6
CDR3 protein: ASSYRRVGADTQY

J gene: TRBJ2-1
V gene: TRBV6-1
CDR3 protein: ASTERQGTYNEQF

J gene: TRBJ2-1
V gene: TRBV19
CDR3 protein: ASSWDASYNEQF

J gene: TRBJ2-7
V gene: TRBV20-1
CDR3 protein: SASKSGGIYEQY

J gene: TRBJ2-2
V gene: TRBV12-3/TRBV12-4
CDR3 protein: ASSALNTGELF

J gene: TRBJ1-2
V gene: TRBV18
CDR3 protein: ASSLALTDYGYT

J gene: TRBJ2-7
V gene: TRBV28
CDR3 protein: ASLRDHYEQY

J gene: TRBJ1-5
V gene: TRBV7-2
CDR3 protein: ASSPRFLPPQH

J gene: TRBJ2-3
V gene: TRBV5-1
CDR3 protein: ASSQGPESTDTQY

J gene: TRBJ1-2
V gene: TRBV7-2
CDR3 protein: ASSHAGGPSTNYGYT